These T cell receptor beta chains were read from a single sample in a study of blood T cell repertoires in COVID-19. Using immunoSEQ multiplex PCR, the repertoire was profiled, and TCRdb retains in-frame clones only, with some absent. The sample gives over 450,000 clones, 85% to 90% of which show up once; roughly 8% is in the top ten. The sequenced sample was peripheral blood. The receptors were sampled from a woman in her forties or fifties with COVID-19, enrolled during active disease. Each CDR3 is given with its conserved first and last residue. Fields, in order: clone size, V gene, D gene, J gene, CDR3 protein, CDR3 DNA. A D gene is named only where the DNA matches it firmly. Some rows have no size entry. The others give once, few or many, or a class for an expanded clone.

abundance: NA
v_gene: TRBV3-1/TRBV3-2
d_gene: TRBD2
j_gene: TRBJ2-7
CDR3aa: CASSQGLAGAYEQYF
CDR3nt: TGTGCCAGCAGCCAAGGACTAGCGGGGGCCTACGAGCAGTACTTC

abundance: NA
v_gene: TRBV5-1
d_gene: TRBD2
j_gene: TRBJ2-3
CDR3aa: CASIPGGGVRTDTQYF
CDR3nt: TGCGCCAGCATCCCTGGTGGGGGGGTACGGACAGATACGCAGTATTTT

abundance: NA
v_gene: TRBV5-6
d_gene: NA
j_gene: TRBJ1-2
CDR3aa: CASSLYADYGYTF
CDR3nt: TGTGCCAGCAGCTTGTACGCAGACTATGGCTACACCTTC

abundance: NA
v_gene: TRBV6-5
d_gene: TRBD1
j_gene: TRBJ2-1
CDR3aa: CAMGRDRGFF
CDR3nt: TGTGCCATGGGGAGGGACAGGGGGTTCTTC

abundance: NA
v_gene: TRBV6-5
d_gene: NA
j_gene: TRBJ1-2
CDR3aa: CASSYSGRSDGYTF
CDR3nt: TGTGCCAGCAGTTACTCGGGCAGGTCCGATGGCTACACCTTC

abundance: NA
v_gene: TRBV6-5
d_gene: TRBD1
j_gene: TRBJ2-1
CDR3aa: CASSRDRYNEQFF
CDR3nt: TGTGCCAGCAGTCGGGACAGATACAATGAGCAGTTCTTC

abundance: NA
v_gene: TRBV2
d_gene: TRBD1
j_gene: TRBJ2-5
CDR3aa: CASTRDRRAFGETQYF
CDR3nt: TGTGCCAGCACCCGGGACAGGAGGGCATTTGGGGAGACCCAGTACTTC

abundance: once
v_gene: TRBV18
d_gene: NA
j_gene: TRBJ1-1
CDR3aa: CASFGQINTEAFF
CDR3nt: TGTGCCAGCTTCGGACAGATAAACACTGAAGCTTTCTTT

abundance: once
v_gene: TRBV2
d_gene: TRBD1
j_gene: TRBJ1-2
CDR3aa: CASEGAGGYTF
CDR3nt: TGTGCCAGCGAGGGGGCCGGTGGCTACACCTTC

abundance: NA
v_gene: TRBV7-9
d_gene: TRBD1
j_gene: TRBJ1-4
CDR3aa: CASSFVPGTGEEKLFF
CDR3nt: TGTGCCAGCAGCTTCGTCCCCGGGACAGGGGAAGAAAAACTGTTTTTT

abundance: NA
v_gene: TRBV9
d_gene: TRBD2
j_gene: TRBJ2-3
CDR3aa: CASSVEAGLSTDTQYF
CDR3nt: TGTGCCAGCAGCGTAGAAGCGGGGCTAAGCACAGATACGCAGTATTTT

abundance: NA
v_gene: TRBV12-3/TRBV12-4
d_gene: TRBD1
j_gene: TRBJ1-1
CDR3aa: CASSLGGGTAAFF
CDR3nt: TGTGCCAGCAGTTTAGGAGGGGGCACCGCGGCTTTCTTT

abundance: NA
v_gene: TRBV19
d_gene: NA
j_gene: TRBJ2-7
CDR3aa: CATPREADIPYEQYF
CDR3nt: TGTGCCACCCCTCGAGAAGCCGACATTCCCTACGAGCAGTACTTC

abundance: NA
v_gene: TRBV30
d_gene: NA
j_gene: TRBJ1-2
CDR3aa: CAWSATLTGKGGYTF
CDR3nt: TGTGCCTGGAGTGCCACCCTAACAGGGAAAGGTGGCTACACCTTC

abundance: NA
v_gene: TRBV5-6
d_gene: TRBD1
j_gene: TRBJ2-2
CDR3aa: CASSRSDRGSTGELFF
CDR3nt: TGTGCCAGCAGCCGATCGGACAGGGGGAGTACCGGGGAGCTGTTTTTT

abundance: NA
v_gene: TRBV24-1
d_gene: NA
j_gene: TRBJ2-2
CDR3aa: CATGARTGELFF
CDR3nt: TGTGCCACCGGGGCCCGCACCGGGGAGCTGTTTTTT

abundance: NA
v_gene: TRBV19
d_gene: NA
j_gene: TRBJ1-2
CDR3aa: CASSIASYGYTF
CDR3nt: TGTGCCAGTAGTATAGCCTCCTATGGCTACACCTTC

abundance: NA
v_gene: TRBV24-1
d_gene: TRBD1
j_gene: TRBJ2-5
CDR3aa: CATSDRDRGMETQYF
CDR3nt: TGTGCCACCAGTGACCGGGACAGGGGAATGGAGACCCAGTACTTC